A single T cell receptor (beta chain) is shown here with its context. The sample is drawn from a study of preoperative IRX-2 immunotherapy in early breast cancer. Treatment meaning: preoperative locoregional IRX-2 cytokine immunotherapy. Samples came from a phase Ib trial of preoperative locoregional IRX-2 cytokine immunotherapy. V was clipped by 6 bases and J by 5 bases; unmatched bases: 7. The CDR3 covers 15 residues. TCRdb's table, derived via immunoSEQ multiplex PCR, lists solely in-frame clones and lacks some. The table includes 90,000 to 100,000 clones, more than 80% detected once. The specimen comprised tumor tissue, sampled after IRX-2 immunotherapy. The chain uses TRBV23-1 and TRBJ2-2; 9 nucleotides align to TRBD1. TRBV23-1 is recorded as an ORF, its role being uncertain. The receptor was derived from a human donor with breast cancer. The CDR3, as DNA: TGCGCCAGCAGCCCGTCGGGACAGGGAACCGGGGAGCTGTTTTTT. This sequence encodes CASSPSGQGTGELFF.